These 6 T cell receptor beta chains were sequenced from one sample in a study of T cell changes during pregnancy in multiple sclerosis (dated by TCRdb to about 2019). The library was built by means of the immunoSEQ multiplex PCR assay. In its TCRdb copy, this immuneACCESS table keeps in-frame sequences only and misses some clones. Where compared with another copy, unresolved V genes explain less than half of these, and the others have no known cause. The sample records around 75,000 clones, 85% to 95% of which are singletons. Clones ranked in the top ten supply more than 0.12% of the sample. This specimen consisted of CD4+ T cells from peripheral blood mononuclear cells, obtained after pregnancy. Receptors were obtained from a female donor with multiple sclerosis, enrolled in a pregnancy study.

This chain joins TRBV18 and TRBJ2-1, with 11 bases aligning to TRBD1. CDR1 is KGHSH and CDR2 is LQKENI in the germline V gene. V was clipped by 6 bases and J by 7 bases; unmatched bases: 8. The CDR3 extends over 15 amino acids. The DNA for the CDR3 is TGTGCCAGCTCGGACAGGGGGCCGGGTTCGAATGAGCAGTTCTTC. Translation: CASSDRGPGSNEQFF.

V gene TRBV5-1 combines with J gene TRBJ2-7, with TRBD2 matching 11 bases. Per the germline V gene, CDR1 is SGHRS and CDR2 is YFSETQ. J gave up 0 bases and V 4 bases, and 3 bases lay outside the gene matches. The CDR3 sequence is 15 residues long. CDR3 residues: CASSSGTSGSYEQYF. In DNA, the CDR3 is TGCGCCAGCAGCAGCGGGACTAGCGGCTCCTACGAGCAGTACTTC.

The V and J genes are TRBV19 and TRBJ1-4; D might be TRBD1 (6 bases). V was cut by 4 bases and J by 10 bases, with 13 bases left in between. This CDR3 has 13 amino acids. The germline gives CDR1 LNHDA, CDR2 SQIVND (reference sequence). The CDR3 loop reads CASSKTQGRKLFF. The CDR3 nucleotides read TGTGCCAGTAGTAAAACTCAGGGGAGAAAACTGTTTTTT. Supplemented by reference TRBV19 and TRBJ1-4, the full variable domain reads DGGITQSPKYLFRKEGQNVTLSCEQNLNHDAMYWYRQDPGQGLRLIYYSQIVNDFQKGDIAEGYSVSREKKESFPLTVTSAQKNPTAFYLCASSKTQGRKLFFGSGTQLSVL.

The chain combines TRBV18 with TRBJ1-4, with unresolved D. Germline V CDR1 and CDR2: KGHSH, LQKENI. The ends were cut back, 4 bases at V and 2 bases at J, with 8 bases in the middle. This CDR3 contains 14 residues. Here the CDR3 reads CASSLRGTNEKLFF. For the CDR3, the DNA is TGTGCCAGCTCACTCCGAGGGACTAATGAAAAACTGTTTTTT.

The gene calls are TRBV19 and TRBJ2-1, with a tentative D call TRBD2 (5 bases). Trimming removed 0 bases from V and 0 bases from J, with 9 bases in between. The CDR3 is 16 amino acids. CDR1 LNHDA and CDR2 SQIVND come from the germline V gene (reference sequence). CDR3 in amino acids: CASSIDQRSSYNEQFF. The CDR3 nucleotides are TGTGCCAGTAGTATAGATCAGCGGAGCTCCTACAATGAGCAGTTCTTC.

The chain couples TRBV7-8 to TRBJ1-1; D possibly corresponds to TRBD1 (6 bases). This CDR3 has 19 residues. The germline gives CDR1 SGHVS, CDR2 FQNEAQ. V was shortened by 5 bases and J by 1 base, with 26 bases between the two germline ends. In DNA, the CDR3 is TGTGCCAGCAGCCCTCATTCCCGGGGGGGGCACGCCAAGAACACTGAAGCTTTCTTT. The encoded protein is CASSPHSRGGHAKNTEAFF.